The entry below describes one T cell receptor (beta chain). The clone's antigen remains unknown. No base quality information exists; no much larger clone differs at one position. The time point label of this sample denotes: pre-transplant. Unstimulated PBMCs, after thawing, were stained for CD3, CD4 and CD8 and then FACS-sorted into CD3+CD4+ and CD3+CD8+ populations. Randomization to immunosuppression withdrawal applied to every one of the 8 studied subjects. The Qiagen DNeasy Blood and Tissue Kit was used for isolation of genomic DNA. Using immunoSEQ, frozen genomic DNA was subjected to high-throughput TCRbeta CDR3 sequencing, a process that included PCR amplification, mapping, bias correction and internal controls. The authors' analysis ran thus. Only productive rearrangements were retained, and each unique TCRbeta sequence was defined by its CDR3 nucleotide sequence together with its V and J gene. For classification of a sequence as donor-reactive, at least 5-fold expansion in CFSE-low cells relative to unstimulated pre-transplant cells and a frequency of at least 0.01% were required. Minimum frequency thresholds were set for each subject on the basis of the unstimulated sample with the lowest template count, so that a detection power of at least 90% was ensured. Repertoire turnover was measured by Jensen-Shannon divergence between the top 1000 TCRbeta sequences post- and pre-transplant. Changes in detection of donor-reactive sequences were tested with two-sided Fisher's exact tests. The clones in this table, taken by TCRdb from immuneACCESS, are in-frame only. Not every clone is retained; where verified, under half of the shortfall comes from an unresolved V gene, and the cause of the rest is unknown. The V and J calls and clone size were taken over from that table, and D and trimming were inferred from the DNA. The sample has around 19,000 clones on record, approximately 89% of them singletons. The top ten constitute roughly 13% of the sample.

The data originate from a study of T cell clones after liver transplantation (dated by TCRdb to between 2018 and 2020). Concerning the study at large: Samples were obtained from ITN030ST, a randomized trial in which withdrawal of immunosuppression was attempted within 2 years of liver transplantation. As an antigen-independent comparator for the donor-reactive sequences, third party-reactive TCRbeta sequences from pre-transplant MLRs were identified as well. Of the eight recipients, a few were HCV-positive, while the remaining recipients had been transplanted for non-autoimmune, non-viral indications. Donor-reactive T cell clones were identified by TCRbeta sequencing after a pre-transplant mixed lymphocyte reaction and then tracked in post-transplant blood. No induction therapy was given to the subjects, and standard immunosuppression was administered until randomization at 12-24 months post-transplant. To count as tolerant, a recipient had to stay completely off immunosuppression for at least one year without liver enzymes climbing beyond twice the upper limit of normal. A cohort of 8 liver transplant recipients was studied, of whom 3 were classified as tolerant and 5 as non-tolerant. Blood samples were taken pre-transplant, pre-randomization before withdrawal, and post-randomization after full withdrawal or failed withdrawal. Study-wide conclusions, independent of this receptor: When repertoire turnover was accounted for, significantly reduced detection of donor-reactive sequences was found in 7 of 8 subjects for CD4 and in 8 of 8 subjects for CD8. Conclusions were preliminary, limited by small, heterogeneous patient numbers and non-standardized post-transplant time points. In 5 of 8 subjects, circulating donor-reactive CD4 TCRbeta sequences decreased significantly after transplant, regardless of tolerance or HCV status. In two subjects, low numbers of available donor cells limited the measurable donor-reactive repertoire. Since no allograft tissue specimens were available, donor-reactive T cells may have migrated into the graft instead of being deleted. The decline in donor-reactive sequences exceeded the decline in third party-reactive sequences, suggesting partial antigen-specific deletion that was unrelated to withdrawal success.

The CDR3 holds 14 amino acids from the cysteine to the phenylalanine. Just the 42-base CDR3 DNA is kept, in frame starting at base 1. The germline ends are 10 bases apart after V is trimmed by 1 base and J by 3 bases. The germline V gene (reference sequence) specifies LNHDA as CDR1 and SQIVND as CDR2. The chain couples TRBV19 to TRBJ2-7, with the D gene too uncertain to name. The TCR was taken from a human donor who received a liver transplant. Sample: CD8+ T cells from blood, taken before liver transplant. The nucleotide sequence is TGTGCCAGTAGTATAGGAGGTTGGGGCTACGAGCAGTACTTC. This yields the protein CASSIGGWGYEQYF.